One and the same sample provided the 29 T cell receptor beta chains below, sequenced in a study of cytomegalovirus exposure and HLA in healthy donors. Use of 60 Vbeta and 13 Jbeta primers characterized the PCR. Profiled with immunoSEQ multiplex PCR; TCRdb holds only in-frame clones, not every one. This table has approximately 120,000 clones, approximately 80% appearing once. Sequencing input: PBMCs. All receptors come from a man in his thirties or forties in good health and CMV-seropositive.

This chain uses TRBV15 with TRBJ2-5, with D unresolved. Trimming stripped 0 bases from V and 5 bases from J, with 7 bases between. The CDR3 extends over 13 amino acids. Germline V lookup: CDR1 LNHNV, CDR2 YYDKDF (reference sequence). The CDR3 reads CATSRDRAETQYF. The DNA of the CDR3 is TGTGCCACCAGCAGAGATCGAGCCGAGACCCAGTACTTC.

The chain employs TRBV7-8 and TRBJ1-2; 7 bases align to TRBD1. The CDR3 consists of 15 residues. The germline gives CDR1 SGHVS, CDR2 FQNEAQ. V shed 4 bases, J shed 4 bases, and the junction held 9 bases outside the gene matches. CDR3 DNA: TGTGCCAGCAGCTCAGCGGGCAGGGGGATCTATGGCTACACCTTC. It is translated as CASSSAGRGIYGYTF.

The V call is TRBV7-9, the J call TRBJ2-1, with 7 nucleotides matching TRBD2. This CDR3 is built from 15 residues. Germline CDR1 is SEHNR and CDR2 is FQNEAQ (reference sequence). Trimming cost V 3 bases and J 7 bases; bases outside gene matches: 9. CDR3 DNA sequence: TGTGCCAGCAGCTTGGGAGGGGCTTCGGGGAATGAGCAGTTCTTC. It specifies CASSLGGASGNEQFF. The entire variable domain, with the rest obtained from reference TRBV7-9 and TRBJ2-1, is as follows: DTGVSQNPRHKITKRGQNVTFRCDPISEHNRLYWYRQTLGQGPEFLTYFQNEAQLEKSRLLSDRFSAERPKGSFSTLEIQRTEQGDSAMYLCASSLGGASGNEQFFGPGTRLTVL.

This chain links TRBV30 with TRBJ1-3, with D perhaps matching TRBD1 (5 bases). The V gene's germline CDR1 is GTSNPN and CDR2 SVGIG (reference sequence). This CDR3 spans 13 amino acids. Trimming shortened V by 7 bases and J by 6 bases, and 16 bases separated the two germline ends. The CDR3 DNA reads TGTGCCTCGAAAGAAGGGGTTTCAAACACCATATATTTT. It translates to CASKEGVSNTIYF.

This chain uses TRBV6-1 with TRBJ1-1, with D possibly TRBD1 on 6 matching bases. The CDR3 is 17 amino acids. Trimming took 2 bases from V and 2 from J, leaving 18 bases between them. Germline lookup yields CDR1 MNHNS and CDR2 SASEGT. CDR3 nucleotide sequence: TGTGCCAGCAGTGAAATGACAGGCTATCGACCTAACACTGAAGCTTTCTTT. Translation: CASSEMTGYRPNTEAFF.

The rearrangement links TRBV30 to TRBJ1-1; 7 bases agree with TRBD1. CDR1 is GTSNPN and CDR2 is SVGIG in the germline V gene (reference sequence). V lost 0 bases, J lost 8 bases, and 0 bases stayed unmatched. CDR3 length: 11 residues. CDR3 sequence (DNA): TGTGCCTGGAGTGTGGACAGGGAAGCTTTCTTT. Translating it yields CAWSVDREAFF.

The rearrangement uses TRBV6-1 and TRBJ2-4, with TRBD2 identical over 7 bases. V was pared by 1 base and J by 12 bases, with 3 bases of the junction left unmatched. CDR1 and CDR2 from the germline V gene are MNHNS and SASEGT. The CDR3 sequence is 12 residues long. The CDR3 spells CASSEGWGGQYF. The CDR3 nucleotides read TGTGCCAGCAGTGAAGGCTGGGGGGGTCAGTACTTC.

This chain connects TRBV25-1 to TRBJ2-7, with a possible D match to TRBD1 (5 bases). V gave up 6 bases and J gave up 7 bases, with 16 bases separating them. The CDR3 totals 13 residues. Looked up from germline, CDR1 is MGHDK and CDR2 is SYGVNS. CDR3 DNA sequence: TGTGCCAGCAGCCGGTGGGGCCCCGGGGAGCAGTACTTC. Its translation: CASSRWGPGEQYF.

The V call is TRBV4-1, the J call TRBJ1-2; D remains ambiguous. The CDR3 is made up of 13 amino acids. CDR1 MGHRA and CDR2 YSYEKL come from the germline V gene. V dropped 0 bases and J dropped 10 bases, with 12 bases sitting between them. As DNA, the CDR3 is TGCGCCAGCAGCCAAGAGGGCCAGGCCTCCTACACCTTC. Amino acid sequence: CASSQEGQASYTF.

The chain recombines TRBV2 with TRBJ1-4, with 8 bases fitting TRBD1. The CDR3 totals 15 residues. With V trimmed by 0 bases and J by 6 bases, 3 bases remained unmatched. Germline assignment: CDR1 SNHLY and CDR2 FYNNEI. CDR3 coding DNA: TGTGCCAGCAGTGAAGCACCAGGGGGCGATGAAAAACTGTTTTTT. Translation gives CASSEAPGGDEKLFF.

V and J are TRBV13 and TRBJ2-1; 10 nucleotides align to TRBD2. The CDR3 is 16 amino acids. Per germline, CDR1 PRHDT and CDR2 FYEKMQ (reference sequence). V dropped 0 bases and J dropped 4; count of bases not matched to a gene: 3. For the CDR3, the DNA is TGTGCCAGCAGCTTAGGAGCGGGGGGGTTTTACAATGAGCAGTTCTTC. Its protein is CASSLGAGGFYNEQFF.

This clone was observed a few times. V gene TRBV6-1 combines with J gene TRBJ2-2; 12 nucleotides line up with TRBD1. Trimming at V came to 4 bases and at J to 7 bases, leaving 7 bases not matched to a gene. In germline, CDR1 is MNHNS, CDR2 SASEGT. The CDR3 covers 16 residues. As DNA, the CDR3 is TGTGCCAGCAGTGTCGGGACAGGGGGCTATGGCGGGGAGCTGTTTTTT. Its translation: CASSVGTGGYGGELFF.

The CDR3 DNA reads as TGTGCCAGTAGTATATCCCCGGACAGGGGGCTCTCCTACGAGCAGTACTTC. Translated, it gives CASSISPDRGLSYEQYF. V gene TRBV19 combines with J gene TRBJ2-7; TRBD1 agrees at 11 bases. CDR1 LNHDA and CDR2 SQIVND come from the germline V gene (reference sequence). The V and J ends lost 2 bases and 0 bases, in that order; junction bases with no gene match: 6. CDR3 length: 17 amino acids.

This clone was observed a handful of times. This sequence joins TRBV2 and TRBJ1-3; 9 bases agree with TRBD1. This CDR3 has 15 amino acids. Trimming took 6 bases from V and 1 from J; bases not matched to a gene: 4. Germline values: CDR1 SNHLY, CDR2 FYNNEI. The DNA of the CDR3 is TGTGCCAGCAGAACGACAGGGGGTTCTGGAAACACCATATATTTT. Amino acid sequence: CASRTTGGSGNTIYF.

There are a few counts of this clone. The chain joins TRBV28 to TRBJ2-7, with 12 bases fitting TRBD2. The length of the CDR3 is 17 residues. Germline CDR1 is MDHEN and CDR2 is SYDVKM. The V and J ends lost 1 base and 0 bases, in that order; junction bases with no gene match: 4. In nucleotides, the CDR3 is TGTGCCAGCAGTTTATACGCTAGCGGGGGGGACTCCTACGAGCAGTACTTC. Translating it yields CASSLYASGGDSYEQYF. Using reference TRBV28 and TRBJ2-7 for the parts outside the CDR3, the full variable domain is DVKVTQSSRYLVKRTGEKVFLECVQDMDHENMFWYRQDPGLGLRLIYFSYDVKMKEKGDIPEGYSVSREKKERFSLILESASTNQTSMYLCASSLYASGGDSYEQYFGPGTRLTVT.

This clone turned up a few times. The rearrangement uses TRBV5-1 and TRBJ2-1; D remains ambiguous. The CDR3 runs to 15 residues. Germline loops: CDR1 SGHRS, CDR2 YFSETQ. Trimming pared 0 bases from V and 2 bases from J, leaving 9 bases between. CDR3 loop: CASSLDPATYNEQFF. As DNA, the CDR3 is TGCGCCAGCAGCTTGGATCCTGCTACCTACAATGAGCAGTTCTTC.

The chain is built from TRBV7-2 and TRBJ1-2; TRBD1 is a possible D gene (5 bases). The germline V gene encodes CDR1 SGHTA and CDR2 FQGNSA. This CDR3 spans 13 amino acids. The ends were cut back, 0 bases at V and 7 bases at J, with 9 bases in the middle. As DNA, the CDR3 is TGTGCCAGCAGCTTAGCGACAGCTAGTGGCTACACCTTC. Its translation is CASSLATASGYTF.

Comments on this clone: Other DNA sequences in this sample translate to the same CDR3. In DNA, the CDR3 is TGTGCCAGCAGTTACGCGGGGGAGGGCGGCGCTGAAGCTTTCTTT. It codes for CASSYAGEGGAEAFF. V and J are TRBV6-6 and TRBJ1-1, with a tentative D call TRBD1 (5 bases). CDR1 is MNHNY and CDR2 is SVGAGI in the germline V gene (reference sequence). This CDR3 is built from 15 residues. V was shortened by 2 bases and J by 6 bases, with 16 bases between the two germline ends.

The chain couples TRBV6-1 to TRBJ1-5; no firm D call. Between the trimmed V and J ends, which lost 3 bases and 0 bases, there was a span of 15 bases. Germline assignment: CDR1 MNHNS and CDR2 SASEGT. This CDR3 region has 17 residues. For the CDR3, the DNA is TGTGCCAGCAGTGAGATCTGGGCCGCTGATAGCAATCAGCCCCAGCATTTT. It codes for CASSEIWAADSNQPQHF.

The chain is built from TRBV19 and TRBJ2-1; possible D gene TRBD1, 7 bases. This CDR3 is 15 amino acids long. The germline V and J ends were trimmed by 5 bases and 4 bases, with 15 bases remaining between them. Per the germline V gene, CDR1 is LNHDA and CDR2 is SQIVND (reference sequence). The chain's CDR3 is CASSPQGGIYNEQFF. As DNA, the CDR3 is TGTGCCAGTAGTCCTCAGGGGGGAATATACAATGAGCAGTTCTTC. Together with reference TRBV19 and TRBJ2-1, the CDR3 gives the full variable domain: DGGITQSPKYLFRKEGQNVTLSCEQNLNHDAMYWYRQDPGQGLRLIYYSQIVNDFQKGDIAEGYSVSREKKESFPLTVTSAQKNPTAFYLCASSPQGGIYNEQFFGPGTRLTVL.

In its sample, this clone was seen once. The chain has TRBV9 and TRBJ2-7; 10 bases fit TRBD1. There are 16 residues in the CDR3. CDR1 SGDLS and CDR2 YYNGEE come from the germline V gene. Trimming took 4 bases from V and 4 from J; bases not matched to a gene: 11. The CDR3, as DNA: TGTGCCAGCAGCATAAACCCGGGACAGGGGACGTACGAGCAGTACTTC. This encodes CASSINPGQGTYEQYF.

This chain connects TRBV7-3 to TRBJ2-2; 10 bases align to TRBD2. The junction had 1 base not matched to a gene; V was cut back by 5 bases and J by 4 bases. This CDR3 has 14 residues. Germline-derived CDR1 and CDR2 are SGHTA and FQGTGA. CDR3 bases: TGTGCCAGCAGCGTAGCGGGAGGCACCGGGGAGCTGTTTTTT. Its protein is CASSVAGGTGELFF.

The CDR3 here is CASSGTAVGGYTF. CDR3 DNA sequence: TGTGCCAGCAGCGGGACAGCTGTGGGTGGCTACACCTTC. The chain has TRBV2 and TRBJ1-2; TRBD1 aligns across 7 bases. Looked up from germline, CDR1 is SNHLY and CDR2 is FYNNEI. V lost 6 bases, J lost 7 bases, and 8 bases stayed unmatched. The CDR3 spans 13 residues.

The chain links TRBV19 to TRBJ2-5; D perhaps matches TRBD2 (7 bases). The CDR3 runs to 19 residues. CDR1 is LNHDA, CDR2 SQIVND, per germline (reference sequence). Trimming took 1 base from V and 2 from J, leaving 23 bases between them. The CDR3 nucleotides read TGTGCCAGTAGTATAGTCGGGGGGCGTCCCGGAGCTACTCAAGAGACCCAGTACTTC. As protein: CASSIVGGRPGATQETQYF.

The chain has TRBV6-5 and TRBJ2-3, with 10 bases fitting TRBD1. V gave up 7 bases and J gave up 6 bases; unmatched junction bases: 4. The germline V gene encodes CDR1 MNHEY and CDR2 SVGAGI. The CDR3 spans 13 residues. Here the CDR3 DNA reads TGTGCCAGCAACGGACAGGGGGACGATACGCAGTATTTT. Encoded protein: CASNGQGDDTQYF.

The rearrangement links TRBV6-5 to TRBJ1-5; 8 nucleotides match TRBD1. Germline CDR1 MNHEY, CDR2 SVGAGI. The CDR3 is 15 amino acids. The V segment lost 5 bases and the J segment 7 bases; nucleotides outside the gene matches: 10. The CDR3 here is CASSRGTGTHQPQHF. The CDR3 DNA follows: TGTGCCAGCAGTCGCGGGACAGGTACACACCAGCCCCAGCATTTT.

The J gene is TRBJ1-5, the V gene TRBV28; D is possibly TRBD1 (6 bases). The germline V gene encodes CDR1 MDHEN and CDR2 SYDVKM. With 6 bases removed from V and 0 bases from J, the gap between germline ends came to 18 bases. The CDR3 has 17 amino acids. The CDR3, as DNA: TGTGCCAGCAGCCTTGGGTCCGGGACATATAGCAATCAGCCCCAGCATTTT. Its translation: CASSLGSGTYSNQPQHF.

V usage is TRBV7-9 and J usage is TRBJ2-7; D ambiguous. V was clipped by 4 bases and J by 4 bases, with 5 bases between them. Germline V gene lookup returns CDR1 SEHNR and CDR2 FQNEAQ (reference sequence). This CDR3 comprises 11 residues. Here the CDR3 DNA reads TGTGCCAGCAGCTCAGAATACGAGCAGTACTTC. Amino acid sequence: CASSSEYEQYF.

The rearrangement links TRBV4-2 to TRBJ2-7; D not certain. The ends were cut back, 4 bases at V and 2 bases at J, with 18 bases in the middle. Germline V lookup: CDR1 LGHNA, CDR2 YNFKEQ. This CDR3 comprises 16 residues. Here the CDR3 DNA reads TGTGCCAGCAGCCTAACTGTCCTTCACCTCGCCTACGAGCAGTACTTC. Its protein product is CASSLTVLHLAYEQYF.